Each of the 27 T cell receptor beta chains below was sequenced from the same sample in a study of blood T cells in healthy people across ages. Then a second PCR, running roughly 7 to 11 cycles, was carried out with a sample-barcoded 5' primer and a J-beta primer mix. TCRdb itself ran the 5' RACE reads through MiXCR, one entry per CDR3 protein. The sample lists 1.6 million or so distinct CDR3 sequences; about 31% were seen once. The sequenced sample consisted of blood. These TCRs come from a woman in her twenties or thirties in good health.

The chain joins TRBV6-1 to TRBJ2-7, with 9 bases matching TRBD2. The J call is in doubt because the DNA end fits TRBJ2-5 better. This CDR3 is built from 16 residues. Per the germline V gene, CDR1 is MNHNS and CDR2 is SASEGT. CDR3 sequence: CASSDGGGAFEETQYF. DNA of the CDR3: TGTGCCAGCAGTGATGGCGGGGGGGCCTTTGAAGAGACCCAGTACTTC.

The chain is built from TRBV7-3 and TRBJ2-6; D perhaps matches TRBD2 (6 bases). Trimming pared 2 bases from V and 0 bases from J, leaving 11 bases between. The V gene's germline CDR1 is SGHTA and CDR2 FQGTGA. This CDR3 comprises 17 residues. CDR3 bases: TGTGCCAGCAGCTTAGGGGGACTCGTCTCTGGGGCCAACGTCCTGACTTTC. Amino acid sequence: CASSLGGLVSGANVLTF.

The J gene is TRBJ2-7, the V gene TRBV7-9; D is uncertain. V was pared by 5 bases and J by 5 bases, with 10 bases between. Germline CDR1 and CDR2: SEHNR and FQNEAQ (reference sequence). The CDR3 consists of 12 residues. Here the CDR3 reads CASSPMGNEQYF. In DNA, the CDR3 is TGTGCCAGCAGCCCCATGGGCAACGAGCAGTACTTC.

Remarks on this clonotype: At one end, the junction sequence differs from germline, possibly due to a read error. The chain carries TRBV5-1 and TRBJ2-5; TRBD2 agrees at 10 bases. The germline CDR1 and CDR2 sequences are SGHRS and YFSETQ. This CDR3 contains 15 residues. The CDR3 nucleotides read TGCGCCAGCAGCTCGCGGCCTAGCGGGGGAGAGGCCCAGTACTTC. It yields the protein CASSSRPSGGEAQYF.

This chain joins TRBV29-1 and TRBJ2-4, with 7 positions matching TRBD1. Germline trimming cut 6 bases from V and 13 bases from J; bases unmatched to any gene: 15. The CDR3 length is 13 residues. Germline loops: CDR1 SQVTM, CDR2 ANQGSEA. The CDR3 here is CSVMETGDGEQYF. Here the CDR3 DNA reads TGCAGCGTCATGGAAACAGGGGATGGTGAGCAGTACTTC.

The rearrangement uses TRBV13 and TRBJ2-3; the match to TRBD2 covers 7 bases. Germline CDR1 PRHDT, CDR2 FYEKMQ (reference sequence). The CDR3 runs 15 residues. Trimming took 8 bases from V and 4 from J; bases not matched to a gene: 12. The CDR3 DNA sequence: TGTGCCAGCGGTGCCCGGTTGGGAGGGGCAGATACGCAGTATTTT. It translates to CASGARLGGADTQYF.

The chain joins TRBV6-1 to TRBJ2-7; maybe TRBD1 (5 bases). Trimming pared 7 bases from V and 7 bases from J, leaving 20 bases between. The CDR3 contains 14 residues. CDR1 MNHNS and CDR2 SASEGT come from the germline V gene. CDR3 amino acids: CASNLGASYNEQYF. The CDR3 DNA sequence: TGTGCCAGCAACTTAGGGGCGTCCTACAATGAGCAGTACTTC.

The rearrangement links TRBV20-1 to TRBJ1-4, with D tentatively TRBD1 (6 bases). Trimming took 4 bases from V and 6 from J, leaving 15 bases between them. This CDR3 region has 14 residues. The germline V gene encodes CDR1 DFQATT and CDR2 SNEGSKA (reference sequence). The CDR3 coding sequence is TGCAGTGCTACCAAGACCGGGACACATGAAAAACTGTTTTTT. Amino acid sequence: CSATKTGTHEKLFF.

V and J are TRBV20-1 and TRBJ1-5, with D perhaps matching TRBD1 (5 bases). This CDR3 is 12 amino acids long. Germline V gene sequence: CDR1 DFQATT, CDR2 SNEGSKA (reference sequence). The V and J ends lost 5 bases and 6 bases respectively, with 11 bases between them. Here the CDR3 DNA reads TGCAGTGCTTATACAAGGGGTCAGCCCCAGCATTTT. Its translation is CSAYTRGQPQHF.

This clonotype was seen repeatedly, ten times or more. The chain joins TRBV6-2 or TRBV6-3 to TRBJ2-3, with D perhaps matching TRBD2 (5 bases). Trimming pared 4 bases from V and 2 bases from J, leaving 13 bases between. CDR3 length: 15 residues. Germline V CDR1 and CDR2: MNHEY, SVGEGT. CDR3 sequence reads: CASSSERTYTDTQYF. CDR3 DNA sequence: TGTGCCAGCAGTTCCGAGCGGACCTACACAGATACGCAGTATTTT.

To note about this clonotype: With a much larger clone just one base away, this may be a read error. This sequence joins TRBV4-1 and TRBJ1-5; D possibly corresponds to TRBD1 (5 bases). CDR1 and CDR2 from the germline V gene are MGHRA and YSYEKL. The CDR3 is made up of 14 amino acids. The CDR3 DNA is TGCACCAGCAGCCCCTGGGGGGGGAATCAGCCCCAGCATTTT. Its protein product is CTSSPWGGNQPQHF.

The chain uses TRBV10-3 and TRBJ2-1; 9 positions agree with TRBD2. Germline V gene lookup returns CDR1 ENHRY and CDR2 SYGVKD. This CDR3 contains 14 residues. Losses at the gene ends were 5 bases for V and 7 bases for J; bases not matched to a gene: 6. The CDR3 is CAISHGTSKNEQFF. CDR3 in DNA: TGTGCCATCAGTCACGGGACTAGCAAAAATGAGCAGTTCTTC.

J is TRBJ1-1 and V is TRBV4-1; 9 positions agree with TRBD1. The V and J ends lost 7 bases and 1 base, in that order; junction bases with no gene match: 7. The germline gives CDR1 MGHRA, CDR2 YSYEKL. This CDR3 is built from 15 residues. CDR3: CASNQGQGGNTEAFF. CDR3 DNA: TGCGCCAGCAACCAGGGACAGGGTGGGAACACTGAAGCTTTCTTT.

This clonotype was observed a handful of times. The J gene is TRBJ2-7, the V gene TRBV20-1; possible D gene TRBD2, 5 bases. Germline assignment: CDR1 DFQATT and CDR2 SNEGSKA (reference sequence). The length of the CDR3 is 15 residues. The V and J ends lost 1 base and 3 bases respectively, with 16 bases between them. CDR3: CSARGEGQGGYEQYF. The CDR3 DNA reads TGCAGTGCTAGAGGCGAGGGTCAAGGAGGCTACGAGCAGTACTTC.

The chain employs TRBV27 and TRBJ2-1, with D possibly being TRBD2 (6 bases). Germline CDR1 and CDR2: MNHEY and SMNVEV (reference sequence). Between the trimmed V and J ends, which lost 6 bases and 5 bases, there was a span of 14 bases. This CDR3 has 14 residues. CDR3 amino acids: CASSFQRVDNEQFF. DNA for the CDR3: TGTGCCAGCAGCTTCCAGCGGGTAGACAATGAGCAGTTCTTC.

This clonotype appeared once. The germline gene is not matched at one end of the junction; a read error may be the cause. The chain uses TRBV12-3 or TRBV12-4 and TRBJ2-3, with D tentatively TRBD1 (5 bases). The length of the CDR3 is 15 residues. The CDR3 reads CASSLSAGYTDTQYF. DNA of the CDR3: TGTGCTAGCAGTTTAAGCGCAGGGTACACAGATACGCAGTATTTT.

This sequence joins TRBV5-1 and TRBJ2-6; 9 nucleotides agree with TRBD1. CDR1 and CDR2 (germline): SGHRS, YFSETQ. V trimming: 0 bases; J trimming: 3 bases; junction bases outside the gene matches: 1. This CDR3 is built from 16 residues. This CDR3 is CASSLGQGDGANVLTF. CDR3 coding DNA: TGCGCCAGCAGCTTGGGACAGGGGGATGGGGCCAACGTCCTGACTTTC.

This rearrangement joins TRBV6-2 or TRBV6-3 to TRBJ1-1; possible D gene TRBD1, 5 bases. V lost 6 bases and J lost 6, with 17 bases in between. The germline V gene encodes CDR1 MNHEY and CDR2 SVGEGT. The CDR3 has 14 amino acids. This chain's CDR3 is CASSLDSSLAEAFF. CDR3 nucleotides: TGTGCCAGCAGCCTCGACAGCTCTTTGGCTGAAGCTTTCTTT.

The genes are TRBV5-1 and TRBJ2-3; D remains unclear. Between the trimmed V and J ends, which lost 0 bases and 7 bases, there was a span of 12 bases. The CDR3 spans 14 residues. Germline loops: CDR1 SGHRS, CDR2 YFSETQ. Here the CDR3 DNA reads TGCGCCAGCAGCTTGGGTCGGTCCAGTCATACGCAGTATTTT. Amino acids: CASSLGRSSHTQYF.

This clonotype was counted only a few times. V is TRBV7-9 and J is TRBJ2-3, with 11 bases aligning to TRBD1. The germline V gene encodes CDR1 SEHNR and CDR2 FQNEAQ (reference sequence). The ends lost 4 bases at V and 2 bases at J; junction bases unmatched: 11. This CDR3 has 18 residues. This CDR3 is CASSSGQGDSHHTDTQYF. DNA for the CDR3: TGTGCCAGCAGCTCGGGACAGGGGGACTCACATCACACAGATACGCAGTATTTT.

The CDR3 DNA follows: TGTGCCAGCAGCCCTTCCCTTTCGGGACCATCGACCTACAATGAGCAGTTCTTC. As protein: CASSPSLSGPSTYNEQFF. The chain links TRBV3-1 to TRBJ2-1; D is tentatively TRBD1 or TRBD2 (5 bases each). The germline V gene has CDR1 LGHDT and CDR2 YNNKEL (reference sequence). CDR3 length equals 18 residues. V was cut by 4 bases and J by 2 bases, with 21 bases left in between.

This clonotype has a count of ten or more. The V gene is TRBV29-1, the J gene TRBJ2-5, with D possibly TRBD1 on 5 matching bases. Trimming left V 6 bases short and J 1 base short, with 12 bases between. The germline V gene has CDR1 SQVTM and CDR2 ANQGSEA. The CDR3 contains 13 residues. The CDR3 sequence is CSVSDSSQETQYF. The CDR3 coding sequence is TGCAGCGTCTCAGACAGCTCCCAAGAGACCCAGTACTTC.

The sample holds many counts of this clonotype. The chain couples TRBV5-1 to TRBJ2-7; a possible D gene is TRBD1 (7 bases). The germline V gene has CDR1 SGHRS and CDR2 YFSETQ. V lost 2 bases and J lost 3, with 12 bases in between. This CDR3 has 14 amino acids. DNA of the CDR3: TGCGCCAGCAGCTTTGGAGGGGGCAGCTACGAGCAGTACTTC. This gives the protein CASSFGGGSYEQYF.

There are a few counts of this clonotype. This chain connects TRBV5-1 to TRBJ2-1; 10 bases match TRBD2. Germline V gives CDR1 SGHRS, CDR2 YFSETQ. This CDR3 is 17 amino acids long. V lost 3 bases, J lost 4 bases, and 10 bases stayed unmatched. CDR3 loop: CASSYPLAGGSYNEQFF. The CDR3 coding sequence is TGCGCCAGCAGCTACCCCTTAGCGGGAGGTTCGTACAATGAGCAGTTCTTC.

CDR3 sequence: CASSLAGGNGNEQFF. In DNA, the CDR3 is TGTGCCAGCAGCTTAGCAGGTGGAAATGGCAATGAGCAGTTCTTC. V and J are TRBV7-7 and TRBJ2-1; D unresolved. This CDR3 comprises 15 residues. Germline assignment: CDR1 SSHAT and CDR2 FNYEAQ (reference sequence). V was pared by 0 bases and J by 6 bases, with 12 bases between.

The rearrangement joins TRBV7-9 to TRBJ2-4; 8 bases fit TRBD1. The germline gives CDR1 SEHNR, CDR2 FQNEAQ (reference sequence). V was pared by 1 base and J by 7 bases, with 6 bases of the junction left unmatched. This CDR3 has 15 amino acids. CDR3 protein: CASSLGTGFWNIQYF. The CDR3 nucleotides read TGTGCCAGCAGCTTAGGGACAGGGTTCTGGAACATTCAGTACTTC.

This chain uses TRBV6-1 with TRBJ2-2; D is possibly TRBD2 (5 bases). V was trimmed by 11 bases and J by 4 bases, leaving 20 bases between them. Germline CDR1 reads MNHNS; CDR2 reads SASEGT. The CDR3 is made up of 15 amino acids. CDR3 residues: CAFQSAERATGELFF. For the CDR3, the DNA is TGTGCCTTCCAATCAGCGGAGAGGGCCACCGGGGAGCTGTTTTTT.